Below, 20 T cell receptor beta chains from the same sample are listed, as sequenced in a study of shared clonotypes between healthy human individuals. TCRdb's copy holds only in-frame clones and misses some; the assay was immunoSEQ multiplex PCR. Of over a million clones listed, more than 95% are singletons. The sample consisted of naive CD4+ T cells sorted from blood. This sample's subset: CD45RA+ positively selected. The origin of the receptors is a man aged 25-45 years in good health.

V usage is TRBV18 and J usage is TRBJ2-7; TRBD2 aligns across 11 bases. This CDR3 has 13 amino acids. The V gene end was trimmed by 8 bases and the J gene end by 3 bases; junction bases not matched to a gene: 3. The V gene's germline CDR1 is KGHSH and CDR2 LQKENI. In nucleotides, the CDR3 is TGTGCCAGCACCACTAGCGGGAGCTACGAGCAGTACTTC. It translates to CASTTSGSYEQYF.

The chain recombines TRBV5-1 with TRBJ2-1; 10 nucleotides align to TRBD2. The germline V gene has CDR1 SGHRS and CDR2 YFSETQ. After removal of 3 bases from V and 5 bases from J, the junction contained 8 bases not matched to a gene. The CDR3 sequence is 16 residues long. CDR3 in DNA: TGCGCCAGCAGCTATCGTACTAGCGGGGATAACAATGAGCAGTTCTTC. This encodes CASSYRTSGDNNEQFF.

The chain employs TRBV19 and TRBJ2-3; TRBD1 aligns across 8 bases. The CDR3 has 14 amino acids. Germline CDR1 and CDR2: LNHDA and SQIVND (reference sequence). V was clipped by 5 bases and J by 6 bases; unmatched bases: 7. Here the CDR3 DNA reads TGTGCCAGTAGTTTGGGACAGGCAATGGATACGCAGTATTTT. Translation gives CASSLGQAMDTQYF.

The chain joins TRBV28 to TRBJ2-2, with D possibly matching TRBD1 (5 bases). The CDR3 has 12 amino acids. The germline V gene encodes CDR1 MDHEN and CDR2 SYDVKM. Trimming cost V 6 bases and J 4 bases, with 6 bases left between them. CDR3: CASRTVTGELFF. The CDR3, as DNA: TGTGCCAGCAGGACAGTCACCGGGGAGCTGTTTTTT. The entire variable domain, with the rest obtained from reference TRBV28 and TRBJ2-2, is as follows: DVKVTQSSRYLVKRTGEKVFLECVQDMDHENMFWYRQDPGLGLRLIYFSYDVKMKEKGDIPEGYSVSREKKERFSLILESASTNQTSMYLCASRTVTGELFFGEGSRLTVL.

This chain links TRBV28 with TRBJ2-7; TRBD2 is a possible D gene (5 bases). Trimming pared 7 bases from V and 10 bases from J, leaving 17 bases between. CDR3 length: 12 residues. Germline V lookup: CDR1 MDHEN, CDR2 SYDVKM. The CDR3 reads CASTDIPGRQYF. CDR3 in DNA: TGTGCCAGCACCGATATACCGGGGAGACAGTACTTC.

The chain has TRBV5-5 and TRBJ1-5; no definite D call. V was pared by 3 bases and J by 5 bases, with 12 bases between. The length of the CDR3 is 14 residues. The germline gives CDR1 SGHKS, CDR2 YYEKEE (reference sequence). Here the CDR3 reads CASSSFVGYQPQHF. The CDR3 bases are TGTGCCAGCAGCTCCTTCGTCGGGTATCAGCCCCAGCATTTT.

This clone was counted once. This chain uses TRBV28 with TRBJ1-5; D might be TRBD1 (6 bases). Germline V CDR1 and CDR2: MDHEN, SYDVKM. CDR3 size: 15 residues. V shed 3 bases and J shed 7 bases, with 16 bases lying between them. CDR3 bases: TGTGCCAGCAGTTTCGGACAGCAGAATAGGCAGCCCCAGCATTTT. Protein: CASSFGQQNRQPQHF.

DNA for the CDR3: TGTGCCAGCAGCCACCGGGACAGGGCCTACGAGCAGTACTTC. This translates into CASSHRDRAYEQYF. V gene TRBV27 combines with J gene TRBJ2-7; 9 nucleotides match TRBD1. CDR1 and CDR2 (germline): MNHEY, SMNVEV (reference sequence). The ends lost 6 bases at V and 2 bases at J; junction bases unmatched: 5. CDR3 length equals 14 residues.

The chain uses TRBV6-1 and TRBJ2-7; 7 bases are a match to TRBD1. V dropped 3 bases and J dropped 9; count of bases not matched to a gene: 8. The CDR3 totals 13 residues. The germline gives CDR1 MNHNS, CDR2 SASEGT. CDR3 loop: CASSEYRGTGQYF. The CDR3 DNA sequence: TGTGCCAGCAGTGAGTACAGGGGCACCGGGCAGTACTTC.

The V gene is TRBV5-3, the J gene TRBJ2-4, with D maybe TRBD1 (5 bases). TRBV5-3 is assigned to the ORF class and has an uncertain function. This CDR3 is built from 14 residues. Trimming shortened V by 1 base and J by 7 bases, and 12 bases separated the two germline ends. The CDR3 protein is CARSLKGPRNIQYF. For the CDR3, the DNA is TGTGCCAGAAGCTTGAAGGGGCCAAGGAACATTCAGTACTTC.

The chain links TRBV15 to TRBJ2-1; a possible D gene is TRBD1 (6 bases). V lost 6 bases, J lost 7 bases, and 13 bases lay in between. The CDR3 runs to 13 residues. Germline values: CDR1 LNHNV, CDR2 YYDKDF (reference sequence). For the CDR3, the DNA is TGTGCCACCAGGGTGGGGGCAGGGAATGAGCAGTTCTTC. It yields the protein CATRVGAGNEQFF.

The chain recombines TRBV5-4 with TRBJ2-2; 15 bases match TRBD2. Germline V gene data show CDR1 as SGHNT and CDR2 as YYREEE (reference sequence). CDR3 length: 17 amino acids. J gave up 5 bases and V 0 bases, and 2 bases lay outside the gene matches. The CDR3: CASSLGTSGRVTGELFF. In nucleotides, the CDR3 is TGTGCCAGCAGCTTGGGGACTAGCGGGAGGGTGACCGGGGAGCTGTTTTTT.

This chain joins TRBV28 and TRBJ2-2; D not certain. V was clipped by 6 bases and J by 7 bases, with 9 bases between them. Germline CDR1 and CDR2: MDHEN and SYDVKM. The CDR3 has 12 amino acids. The DNA for the CDR3 is TGTGCCAGCAGCATCGCTTTCGGGGAGCTGTTTTTT. It translates to CASSIAFGELFF. Filled out from reference TRBV28 and TRBJ2-2, the complete variable domain reads DVKVTQSSRYLVKRTGEKVFLECVQDMDHENMFWYRQDPGLGLRLIYFSYDVKMKEKGDIPEGYSVSREKKERFSLILESASTNQTSMYLCASSIAFGELFFGEGSRLTVL.

CDR3 amino acids: CASSPGLAVYEQYF. The CDR3 DNA sequence: TGCGCCAGCAGCCCGGGACTAGCGGTCTACGAGCAGTACTTC. The rearrangement uses TRBV5-1 and TRBJ2-7; 11 bases map to TRBD2. The J segment lost 3 bases and the V segment lost 4 bases, leaving 3 bases of the junction unmatched. Looked up from germline, CDR1 is SGHRS and CDR2 is YFSETQ. This CDR3 comprises 14 residues.

Note on this clone: Other DNA sequences in the sample encode the same CDR3. The V gene is TRBV6-6, the J gene TRBJ1-5, with D hard to call. CDR1 MNHNY and CDR2 SVGAGI come from the germline V gene (reference sequence). This CDR3 region has 16 residues. The V gene lost 0 bases and the J gene lost 0 bases, with 9 bases spanning the gap. For the CDR3, the DNA is TGTGCCAGCAGTTACTCGGGGAGAAATAGCAATCAGCCCCAGCATTTT. Its protein product is CASSYSGRNSNQPQHF.

J is TRBJ2-5 and V is TRBV7-6, with TRBD1 matching over 9 bases. This CDR3 comprises 15 residues. Germline loops: CDR1 SGHVS, CDR2 FNYEAQ. The junction had 8 bases not matched to a gene; V was cut back by 4 bases and J by 5 bases. CDR3 sequence (DNA): TGTGCCAGCAGCTCCCGTGGGACAGGGTGGGAGACCCAGTACTTC. Translated, it gives CASSSRGTGWETQYF.

V gene TRBV18 combines with J gene TRBJ2-1; tentative D call: TRBD2 (6 bases). The V and J ends lost 3 bases and 9 bases respectively, with 18 bases between them. The germline gives CDR1 KGHSH, CDR2 LQKENI. The CDR3 runs 15 residues. CDR3 loop: CASSPASRGSGEQFF. In nucleotides, the CDR3 is TGTGCCAGCTCACCTGCAAGCCGGGGGTCAGGTGAGCAGTTCTTC.

The rearrangement links TRBV2 to TRBJ2-2; 13 bases fit TRBD2. From germline, CDR1 is SNHLY and CDR2 FYNNEI. This CDR3 has 16 amino acids. The ends lost 8 bases at V and 5 bases at J; junction bases unmatched: 8. Written as DNA, the CDR3 is TGTGCCAGCTATACTAGCGGGAGGGCCAGAACCGGGGAGCTGTTTTTT. This gives the protein CASYTSGRARTGELFF.

The genes are TRBV4-1 and TRBJ1-2; 7 positions agree with TRBD1. The CDR3 has 13 amino acids. The J segment lost 4 bases and the V segment lost 6 bases, leaving 5 bases of the junction unmatched. The germline gives CDR1 MGHRA, CDR2 YSYEKL. The CDR3 spells CASRRTGLYGYTF. The CDR3 region has the DNA TGCGCCAGCAGGCGGACAGGCCTCTATGGCTACACCTTC.

The CDR3 DNA is TGTGCCAGCAGCCGGGGGGCAGGGGCCAGCGGATACAATGAGCAGTTCTTC. Translated, it gives CASSRGAGASGYNEQFF. V gene TRBV7-9 combines with J gene TRBJ2-1; perhaps TRBD2 as D (7 bases). Germline values: CDR1 SEHNR, CDR2 FQNEAQ (reference sequence). V gave up 5 bases and J gave up 4 bases, with 21 bases separating them. The CDR3 runs to 17 residues.